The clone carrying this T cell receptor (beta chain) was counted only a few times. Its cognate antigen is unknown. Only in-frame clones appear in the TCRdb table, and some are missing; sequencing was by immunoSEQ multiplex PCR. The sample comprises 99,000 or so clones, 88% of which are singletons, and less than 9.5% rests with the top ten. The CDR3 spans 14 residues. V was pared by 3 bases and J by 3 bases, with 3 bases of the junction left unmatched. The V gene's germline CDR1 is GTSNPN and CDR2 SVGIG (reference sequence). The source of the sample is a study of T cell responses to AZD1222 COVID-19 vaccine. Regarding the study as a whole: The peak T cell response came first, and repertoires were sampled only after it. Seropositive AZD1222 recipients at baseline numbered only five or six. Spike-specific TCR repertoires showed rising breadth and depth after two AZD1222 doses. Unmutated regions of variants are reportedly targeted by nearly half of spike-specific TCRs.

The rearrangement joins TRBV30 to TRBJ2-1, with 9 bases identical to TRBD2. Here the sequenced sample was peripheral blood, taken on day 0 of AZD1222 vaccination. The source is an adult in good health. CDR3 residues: CAWRKAGGYNEQFF. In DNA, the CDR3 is TGTGCCTGGAGGAAAGCGGGGGGCTACAATGAGCAGTTCTTC.